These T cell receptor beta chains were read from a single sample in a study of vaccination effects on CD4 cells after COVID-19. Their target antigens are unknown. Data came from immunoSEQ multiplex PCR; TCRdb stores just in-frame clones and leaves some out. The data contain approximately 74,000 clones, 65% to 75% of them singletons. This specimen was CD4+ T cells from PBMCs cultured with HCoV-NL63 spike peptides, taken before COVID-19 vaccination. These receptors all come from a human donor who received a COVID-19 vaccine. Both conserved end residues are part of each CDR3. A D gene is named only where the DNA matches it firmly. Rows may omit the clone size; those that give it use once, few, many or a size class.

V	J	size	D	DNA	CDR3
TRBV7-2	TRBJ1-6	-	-	TGTGCCAGCAGCCCTCCCTTTAATTCACCCCTCCACTTT	CASSPPFNSPLHF
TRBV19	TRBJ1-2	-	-	TGTGCCAGTAGTATCAATGGACCCTATGGCTACACCTTC	CASSINGPYGYTF
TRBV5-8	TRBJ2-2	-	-	TGTGCCAGCAGCTTGATTGGGGTCGTGGCCGGGGAGCTGTTTTTT	CASSLIGVVAGELFF
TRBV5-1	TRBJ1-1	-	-	TGCGCCAGCAGACCCTTGGGGGGAGGGGGCACTGAAGCTTTCTTT	CASRPLGGGGTEAFF
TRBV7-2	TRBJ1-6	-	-	TGTGCCAGCAGCTTAGGAAGGGCTGGTAATTCACCCCTCCACTTT	CASSLGRAGNSPLHF
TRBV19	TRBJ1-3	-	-	TGTGCCAGTAGTGTGGACTCCTCACAATTTGACACCATATATTTT	CASSVDSSQFDTIYF
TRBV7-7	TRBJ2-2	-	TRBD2	TGTGCCAGCAGCCGTGGACTAGCGGGGAACACCGGGGAGCTGTTTTTT	CASSRGLAGNTGELFF
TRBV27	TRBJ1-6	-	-	TGTGCCAGCAGCCCGGACGGGGGCGGTTCACCCCTCCACTTT	CASSPDGGGSPLHF
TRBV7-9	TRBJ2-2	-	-	TGTGCCAGCAGCCAGTGGTATCGAGAGAACACCGGGGAGCTGTTTTTT	CASSQWYRENTGELFF
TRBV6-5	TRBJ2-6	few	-	TGTGCCACCCTGTGGGTACTATCTGGGGCCAACGTCCTGACTTTC	CATLWVLSGANVLTF
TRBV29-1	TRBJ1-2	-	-	TGCAGCGTTGAAGATCCGCAGGGAAAGCATGGCTACACCTTC	CSVEDPQGKHGYTF
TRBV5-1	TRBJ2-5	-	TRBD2	TGCGCCAGCAGCTCCGGGACTAGCGGGGGGCAAGAGACCCAGTACTTC	CASSSGTSGGQETQYF
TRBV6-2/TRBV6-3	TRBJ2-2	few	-	TGTGCCAGCAGTCGGACCGTTGAGGGCACCGGGGAGCTGTTTTTT	CASSRTVEGTGELFF
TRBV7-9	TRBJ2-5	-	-	TGTGCCAGCAGCTTAGGGGACATAGGCCAAGAGACCCAGTACTTC	CASSLGDIGQETQYF
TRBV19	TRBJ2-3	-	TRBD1	TGTGCCAGTAGTATAGGGGAGACAGGGGAAAGAGATACGCAGTATTTT	CASSIGETGERDTQYF
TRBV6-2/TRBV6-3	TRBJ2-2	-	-	TGTGCCAGCAGGCCTACCAGGGGATCCGGGGAGCTGTTTTTT	CASRPTRGSGELFF
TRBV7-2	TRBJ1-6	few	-	TGTGCCAGCAGCTGGCGGAGCTTTAATTCACCCCTCCACTTT	CASSWRSFNSPLHF
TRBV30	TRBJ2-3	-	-	TGTGCCTGGGCCCCAGGGGTGGGGGATACGCAGTATTTT	CAWAPGVGDTQYF
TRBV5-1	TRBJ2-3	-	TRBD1	TGCGCCAGCAGAACAGGGGGAGGCACAGATACGCAGTATTTT	CASRTGGGTDTQYF
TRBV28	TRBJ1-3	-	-	TGTGCCAGCAGTTTACAGGGCCGCTCTGGAAACACCATATATTTT	CASSLQGRSGNTIYF
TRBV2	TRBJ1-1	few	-	TGTGCCAGCAGTGATCGCACAAAGGACACTGAAGCTTTCTTT	CASSDRTKDTEAFF
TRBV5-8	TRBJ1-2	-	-	TGTGCCAGCAGCCCCAACCAGGGAGTTGGCTACACCTTC	CASSPNQGVGYTF
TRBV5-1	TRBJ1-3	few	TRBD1	TGCGCCAGCAGCCCCCGACAGGGGACATCATTGGGGAACACCATATATTTT	CASSPRQGTSLGNTIYF
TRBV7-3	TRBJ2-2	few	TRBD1	TGTGCCAGCAGCCGACAGGGGGGGAGGGAGCTGTTTTTT	CASSRQGGRELFF
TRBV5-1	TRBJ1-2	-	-	TGCGCCAGCAGCTTGGAGGTCACCTCGGGTGGCTACACCTTC	CASSLEVTSGGYTF
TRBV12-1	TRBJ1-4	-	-	TGTGCCAGCAGCTATTACAGGGGGCGAGGGACTAATGAAAAACTGTTTTTT	CASSYYRGRGTNEKLFF
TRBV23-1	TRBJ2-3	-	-	TGCGCCAGCAGTCGCCGGGGGCGCCAAGATACGCAGTATTTT	CASSRRGRQDTQYF
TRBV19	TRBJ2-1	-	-	TGTGCCAGTAGTATCGCGGGTTTGGTGTCCTACAATGAGCAGTTCTTC	CASSIAGLVSYNEQFF
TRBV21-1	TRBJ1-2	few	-	TGTGCCAGCAGCAGAAGTTATGGCTACACCTTC	CASSRSYGYTF
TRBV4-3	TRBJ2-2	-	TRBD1	TGCGCCAGCAGCCAAGATCAGAGACAGGGTACCGGGGAGCTGTTTTTT	CASSQDQRQGTGELFF
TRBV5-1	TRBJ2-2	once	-	TGCGCCAGCAGACGGGACACCGGGGAGCTGTTTTTT	CASRRDTGELFF
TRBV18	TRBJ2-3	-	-	TGTGCCAGCTCACCACGGCAGAACACAGATACGCAGTATTTT	CASSPRQNTDTQYF
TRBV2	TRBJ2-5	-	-	TGTGCCAGCAAGCGCAGCCGGATGGAGACCCAGTACTTC	CASKRSRMETQYF
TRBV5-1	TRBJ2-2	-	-	TGCGCCAGCAGCTTGGCCACGGTTTGGGGCACCGGGGAGCTGTTTTTT	CASSLATVWGTGELFF
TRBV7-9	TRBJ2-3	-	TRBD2	TGTGCCAGCAGCACCCTTAGCGGGGTAGTCGGAGATACGCAGTATTTT	CASSTLSGVVGDTQYF
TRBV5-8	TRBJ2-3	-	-	TGTGCCACATGCGGTGGGGGGGCCGCATCAGATACGCAGTATTTT	CATCGGGAASDTQYF
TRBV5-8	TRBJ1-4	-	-	TGTGCCAGCAGCTTGGATGGGATCAGCGATGAAAAACTGTTTTTT	CASSLDGISDEKLFF
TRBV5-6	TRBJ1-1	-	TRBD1	TGTGCCAGCAGCCGTTTAGACAGGGAGAGCACTGAAGCTTTCTTT	CASSRLDRESTEAFF
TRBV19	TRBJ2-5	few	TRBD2	TGTGCCAGTAGTAAGGGTGCGGGGGTAGAGACCCAGTACTTC	CASSKGAGVETQYF
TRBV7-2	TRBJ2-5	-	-	TGTGCCAGCAGTGACATCCTTCGGGAGACCCAGTACTTC	CASSDILRETQYF
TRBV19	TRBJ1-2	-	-	TGTGCCAGTACCGCGTTAGGGGTTCCTAACTATGGCTACACCTTC	CASTALGVPNYGYTF
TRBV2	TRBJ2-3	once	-	TGTGCCAGCAGTTACAGGGATGGAGTGACAGATACGCAGTATTTT	CASSYRDGVTDTQYF